This T cell receptor beta chain was identified during a study of T cells after yellow fever vaccination. This clonotype has just a few counts. Its antigen is unknown. The V gene lost 5 bases and the J gene lost 4 bases, with 13 bases spanning the gap. The CDR3 is made up of 14 amino acids. Germline V CDR1 and CDR2: SGHTA, FQGTGA. A single record per CDR3 protein comes from TCRdb applying MiXCR to the 5' RACE reads. This sample yields some 500,000 distinct CDR3 sequences, of which roughly 12% are seen a single time; over 11% belongs to the top ten. Study-level points and caveats: Abundant bulk-population clonotypes could contaminate the FACS-sorted repertoires.

The sequence came from a man aged 25 to 45 who received the YFV17D yellow fever vaccine. This sequence joins TRBV7-3 and TRBJ2-3, with a tentative D call TRBD2 (6 bases). The material sequenced was PBMCs, taken on the day of the yellow fever booster vaccination. The CDR3, as DNA: TGTGCCAGCAGCCATTCAGCGGGCTCAGATACGCAGTATTTT. Protein sequence: CASSHSAGSDTQYF.